Below are 14 T cell receptor beta chains sequenced from a single sample in a study of blood T cell repertoires in COVID-19. Profiled with immunoSEQ multiplex PCR; TCRdb holds only in-frame clones, not every one. The sample gives some 72,000 clones, approximately 84% of which show up once; about 13% is in the top ten. The sequenced material came from peripheral blood. These receptors came from a man in his fifties or sixties with COVID-19, enrolled during active disease.

The chain has TRBV20-1 and TRBJ2-7; D is possibly TRBD2 (5 bases). Germline lookup yields CDR1 DFQATT and CDR2 SNEGSKA (reference sequence). The CDR3 sequence is 11 residues long. Trimming left V 3 bases short and J 12 bases short, with 15 bases between. The CDR3, as DNA: TGCAGTGCTAGTGGAGGAGCCCTCGGGTACTTC. Encoded protein: CSASGGALGYF.

The chain employs TRBV27 and TRBJ2-5, with a tentative D call TRBD2 (6 bases). Trimming removed 7 bases from V and 7 bases from J, with 19 bases in between. The CDR3 runs to 14 residues. In germline, CDR1 is MNHEY, CDR2 SMNVEV (reference sequence). In nucleotides, the CDR3 is TGTGCCAGCAAAGGCGGGGCTATTGGAGGGACCCAGTACTTC. Residues: CASKGGAIGGTQYF.

The DNA of the CDR3 is TGCAGCGTAGGGAGTTCGTGGTACAATGAGCAGTTCTTC. It yields the protein CSVGSSWYNEQFF. The V call is TRBV29-1, the J call TRBJ2-1; maybe TRBD2 (5 bases). V was pared by 6 bases and J by 4 bases, with 13 bases between. The CDR3 is 13 residues long. Germline CDR1 reads SQVTM; CDR2 reads ANQGSEA.

V gene TRBV30 combines with J gene TRBJ1-5; weak D call: TRBD1 (6 bases). V was cut by 1 base and J by 5 bases, with 9 bases left in between. Per the germline V gene, CDR1 is GTSNPN and CDR2 is SVGIG (reference sequence). The CDR3 has 13 amino acids. In DNA form, the CDR3 reads TGTGCCTGGAGTGCAGGGGTTGATCAGCCCCAGCATTTT. Protein sequence: CAWSAGVDQPQHF.

The table lists this clone with a count of one. The gene calls are TRBV9 and TRBJ2-3; 7 positions match TRBD2. Germline trimming cut 4 bases from V and 3 bases from J; bases unmatched to any gene: 8. The CDR3 covers 15 residues. CDR1 and CDR2 (germline): SGDLS, YYNGEE. The CDR3 DNA is TGTGCCAGCAGCCCCGGGGGAGGGGTAACAGATACGCAGTATTTT. This gives the protein CASSPGGGVTDTQYF.

Of note for this clone: This may be a read error: a much more frequent sequence differs by one nucleotide. The rearrangement links TRBV7-7 to TRBJ2-7; 13 nucleotides line up with TRBD2. This CDR3 is built from 15 residues. Germline lookup yields CDR1 SSHAT and CDR2 FNYEAQ (reference sequence). The CDR3 here is CASNLGLAGVQEQYF. The CDR3, as DNA: TGTGCTAGCAACTTAGGACTAGCGGGAGTACAAGAGCAGTACTTC.

The V call is TRBV28, the J call TRBJ2-7; 12 bases match TRBD2. V shed 2 bases, J shed 4 bases, and the junction held 3 bases outside the gene matches. CDR1 MDHEN and CDR2 SYDVKM come from the germline V gene. CDR3 length equals 15 residues. The CDR3 protein is CASSLRTSGKYEQYF. CDR3 in DNA: TGTGCCAGCAGTTTACGGACTAGCGGGAAATACGAGCAGTACTTC.

This chain connects TRBV4-1 to TRBJ2-2, with D possibly being TRBD2 (5 bases). The CDR3 has 15 amino acids. The ends were cut back, 2 bases at V and 4 bases at J, with 11 bases in the middle. Germline CDR1 is MGHRA and CDR2 is YSYEKL. The CDR3 spells CASSQTAATTGELFF. The DNA of the CDR3 is TGCGCCAGCAGCCAAACAGCGGCGACCACCGGGGAGCTGTTTTTT.

This clone was observed once. V gene TRBV15 combines with J gene TRBJ1-3; no clear D. From germline, CDR1 is LNHNV and CDR2 YYDKDF (reference sequence). The V end was cut by 8 bases, the J end by 0 bases, with 5 bases between. The length of the CDR3 is 12 residues. The CDR3 sequence: CATQASGNTIYF. The CDR3 nucleotides read TGTGCCACCCAGGCCTCTGGAAACACCATATATTTT.

This sequence joins TRBV9 and TRBJ2-1, with 14 nucleotides matching TRBD2. CDR3 length equals 16 residues. CDR1 SGDLS and CDR2 YYNGEE come from the germline V gene. Germline trimming cut 4 bases from V and 8 bases from J; bases unmatched to any gene: 8. CDR3 region: CASSTRLAGGLDEQFF. CDR3 coding DNA: TGTGCCAGCAGCACTCGACTAGCGGGAGGGCTGGATGAGCAGTTCTTC.

The rearrangement links TRBV3-1 (or the pseudogene TRBV3-2) to TRBJ2-1, with 9 nucleotides matching TRBD2. This CDR3 is 17 amino acids long. CDR1 is LGHDT, CDR2 YNNKEL, per germline (reference sequence). Losses at the gene ends were 4 bases for V and 8 bases for J; bases not matched to a gene: 15. In nucleotides, the CDR3 is TGTGCCAGCAGCCCAGGCGGCCTAGCGGGAAGGGGATATGAGCAGTTCTTC. It is translated as CASSPGGLAGRGYEQFF.

V and J are TRBV19 and TRBJ2-7; D is undetermined. The CDR3 is 13 amino acids. Germline lookup yields CDR1 LNHDA and CDR2 SQIVND (reference sequence). V lost 3 bases and J 1 base, leaving 7 bases between the germline ends. DNA of the CDR3: TGTGCCAGTAGTATGCAGAATTCCTACGAGCAGTACTTC. It codes for CASSMQNSYEQYF.

This clone was counted once. The V call is TRBV12-3 or TRBV12-4, the J call TRBJ2-7, with a possible D match to TRBD1 (6 bases). Trimming shortened V by 6 bases and J by 1 base, and 10 bases separated the two germline ends. The CDR3 spans 13 residues. Here the CDR3 reads CASSRTGSYEQYF. For the CDR3, the DNA is TGTGCCAGCAGCCGAACAGGGTCCTACGAGCAGTACTTC.

The chain employs TRBV5-1 and TRBJ2-3; TRBD2 matches at 8 bases. Germline-derived CDR1 and CDR2 are SGHRS and YFSETQ. This CDR3 spans 16 amino acids. The ends lost 3 bases at V and 4 bases at J; junction bases unmatched: 10. Here the CDR3 DNA reads TGCGCCAGCAGCTCCTTGTCCGGGAGGGCCCCAGATACGCAGTATTTT. Amino acids: CASSSLSGRAPDTQYF. Using reference TRBV5-1 and TRBJ2-3 for the parts outside the CDR3, the full variable domain is KAGVTQTPRYLIKTRGQQVTLSCSPISGHRSVSWYQQTPGQGLQFLFEYFSETQRNKGNFPGRFSGRQFSNSRSEMNVSTLELGDSALYLCASSSLSGRAPDTQYFGPGTRLTVL.